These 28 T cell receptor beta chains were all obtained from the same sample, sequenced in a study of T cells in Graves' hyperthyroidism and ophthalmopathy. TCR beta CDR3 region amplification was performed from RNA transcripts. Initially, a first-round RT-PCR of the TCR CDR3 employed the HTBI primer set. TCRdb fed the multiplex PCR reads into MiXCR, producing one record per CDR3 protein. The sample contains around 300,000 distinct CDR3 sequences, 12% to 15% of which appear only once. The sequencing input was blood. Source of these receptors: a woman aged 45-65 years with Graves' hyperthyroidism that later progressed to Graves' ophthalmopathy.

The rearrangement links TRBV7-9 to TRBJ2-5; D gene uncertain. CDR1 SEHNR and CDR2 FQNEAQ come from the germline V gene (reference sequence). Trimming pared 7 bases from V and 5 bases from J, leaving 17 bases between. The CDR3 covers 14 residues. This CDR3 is CASTQNRSKETQYF. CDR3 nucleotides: TGTGCCAGCACACAGAATAGATCCAAGGAGACCCAGTACTTC.

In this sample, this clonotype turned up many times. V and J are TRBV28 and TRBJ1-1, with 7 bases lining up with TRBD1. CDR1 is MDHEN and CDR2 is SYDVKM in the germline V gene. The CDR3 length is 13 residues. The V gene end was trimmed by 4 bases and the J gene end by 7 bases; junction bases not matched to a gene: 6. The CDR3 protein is CASSSWTGGEAFF. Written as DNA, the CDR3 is TGTGCCAGCAGTTCTTGGACAGGCGGTGAAGCTTTCTTT.

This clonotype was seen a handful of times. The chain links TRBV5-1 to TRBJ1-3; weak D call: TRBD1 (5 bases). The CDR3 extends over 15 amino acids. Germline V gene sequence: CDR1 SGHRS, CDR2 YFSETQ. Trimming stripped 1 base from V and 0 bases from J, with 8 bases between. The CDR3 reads CASSLSGVSGNTIYF. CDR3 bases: TGCGCCAGCAGCTTGTCGGGGGTCTCTGGAAACACCATATATTTT.

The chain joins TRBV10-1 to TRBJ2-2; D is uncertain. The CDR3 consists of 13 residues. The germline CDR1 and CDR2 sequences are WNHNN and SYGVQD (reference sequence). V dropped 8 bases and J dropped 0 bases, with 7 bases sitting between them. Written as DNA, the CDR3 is TGCGCCAGCCAGGACCCGAACACCGGGGAGCTGTTTTTT. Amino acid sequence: CASQDPNTGELFF.

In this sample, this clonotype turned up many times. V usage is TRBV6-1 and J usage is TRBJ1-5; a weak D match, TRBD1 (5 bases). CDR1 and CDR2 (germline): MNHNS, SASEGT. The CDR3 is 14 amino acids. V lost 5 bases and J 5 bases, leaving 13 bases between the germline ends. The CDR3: CASSWGGWDQPQHF. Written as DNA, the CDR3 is TGTGCCAGCAGTTGGGGGGGGTGGGATCAGCCCCAGCATTTT.

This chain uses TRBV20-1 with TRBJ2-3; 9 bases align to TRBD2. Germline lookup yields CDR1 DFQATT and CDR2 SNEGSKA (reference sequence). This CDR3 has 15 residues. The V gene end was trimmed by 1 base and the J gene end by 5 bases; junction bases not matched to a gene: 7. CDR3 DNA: TGCAGTGCTAGAGGGACTAGCGCCGGGGGAGATACGCAGTATTTT. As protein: CSARGTSAGGDTQYF.

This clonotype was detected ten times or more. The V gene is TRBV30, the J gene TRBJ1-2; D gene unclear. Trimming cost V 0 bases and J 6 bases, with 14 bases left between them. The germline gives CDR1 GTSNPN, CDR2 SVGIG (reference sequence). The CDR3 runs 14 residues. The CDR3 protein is CAWSVHGRIDGYTF. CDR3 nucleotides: TGTGCCTGGAGTGTACACGGAAGAATCGATGGCTACACCTTC.

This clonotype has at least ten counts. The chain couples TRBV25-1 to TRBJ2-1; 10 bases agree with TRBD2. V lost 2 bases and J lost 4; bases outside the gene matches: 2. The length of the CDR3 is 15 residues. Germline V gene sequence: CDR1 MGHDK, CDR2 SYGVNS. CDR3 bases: TGTGCCAGCAGTGAAGGACTAGCGGATTACAATGAGCAGTTCTTC. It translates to CASSEGLADYNEQFF.

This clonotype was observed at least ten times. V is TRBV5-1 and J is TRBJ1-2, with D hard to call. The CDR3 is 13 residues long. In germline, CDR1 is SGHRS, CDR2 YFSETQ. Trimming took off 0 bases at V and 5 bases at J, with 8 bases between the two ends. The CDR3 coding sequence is TGCGCCAGCAGCTTGGAGTGGCAGTATGGCTACACCTTC. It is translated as CASSLEWQYGYTF. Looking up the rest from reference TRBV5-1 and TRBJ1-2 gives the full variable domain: KAGVTQTPRYLIKTRGQQVTLSCSPISGHRSVSWYQQTPGQGLQFLFEYFSETQRNKGNFPGRFSGRQFSNSRSEMNVSTLELGDSALYLCASSLEWQYGYTFGSGTRLTVV.

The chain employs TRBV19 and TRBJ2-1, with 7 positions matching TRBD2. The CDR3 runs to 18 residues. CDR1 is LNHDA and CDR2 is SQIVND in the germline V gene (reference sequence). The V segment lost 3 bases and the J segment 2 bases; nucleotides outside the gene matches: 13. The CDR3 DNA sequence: TGTGCCAGTAGTATTCGGGCTAGCGGAGCCTCTACCTACAATGAGCAGTTCTTC. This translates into CASSIRASGASTYNEQFF.

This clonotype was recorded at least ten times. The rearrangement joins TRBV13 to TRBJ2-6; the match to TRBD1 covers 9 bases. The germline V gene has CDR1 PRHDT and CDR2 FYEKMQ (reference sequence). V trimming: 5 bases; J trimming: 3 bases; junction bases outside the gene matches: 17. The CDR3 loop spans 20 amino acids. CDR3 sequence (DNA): TGTGCCAGCAGCCCCTCGGGACAGGGCTTACAGAGGGGTGGGGCCAACGTCCTGACTTTC. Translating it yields CASSPSGQGLQRGGANVLTF.

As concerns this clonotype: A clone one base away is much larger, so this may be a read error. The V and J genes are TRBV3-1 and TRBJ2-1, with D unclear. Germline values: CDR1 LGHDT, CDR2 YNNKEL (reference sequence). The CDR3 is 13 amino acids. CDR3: CASSSSGAYEKFF. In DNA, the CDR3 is TGTGCCAGCAGCTCATCCGGAGCTTATGAGAAGTTCTTC.

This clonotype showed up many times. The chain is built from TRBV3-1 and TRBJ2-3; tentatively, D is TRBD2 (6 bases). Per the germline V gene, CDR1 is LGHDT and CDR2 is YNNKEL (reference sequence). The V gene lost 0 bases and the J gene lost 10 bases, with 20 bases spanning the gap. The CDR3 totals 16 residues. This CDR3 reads CASSQEDPLARTAQYF. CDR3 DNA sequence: TGTGCCAGCAGCCAAGAAGACCCACTAGCTCGGACGGCGCAGTATTTT.

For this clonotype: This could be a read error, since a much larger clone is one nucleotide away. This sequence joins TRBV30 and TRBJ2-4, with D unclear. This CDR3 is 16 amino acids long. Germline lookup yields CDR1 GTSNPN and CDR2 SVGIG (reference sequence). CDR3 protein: CARSDRYGLIRDIQYF. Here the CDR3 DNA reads TGTGCCCGGAGTGATAGGTATGGGTTGATTAGGGACATTCAGTACTTC.

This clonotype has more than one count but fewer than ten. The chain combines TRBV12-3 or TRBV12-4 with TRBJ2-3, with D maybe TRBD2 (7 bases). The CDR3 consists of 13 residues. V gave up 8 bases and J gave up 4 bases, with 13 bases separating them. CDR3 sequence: CASLLRGPDTQYF. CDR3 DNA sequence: TGTGCCAGCCTGTTGCGGGGGCCAGATACGCAGTATTTT.

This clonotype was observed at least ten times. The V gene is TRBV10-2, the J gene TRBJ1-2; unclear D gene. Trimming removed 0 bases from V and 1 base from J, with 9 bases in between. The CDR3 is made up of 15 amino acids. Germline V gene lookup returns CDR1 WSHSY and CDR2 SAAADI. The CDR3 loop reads CASSESKGFNYGYTF. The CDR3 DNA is TGCGCCAGCAGTGAGTCGAAGGGTTTTAACTATGGCTACACCTTC.

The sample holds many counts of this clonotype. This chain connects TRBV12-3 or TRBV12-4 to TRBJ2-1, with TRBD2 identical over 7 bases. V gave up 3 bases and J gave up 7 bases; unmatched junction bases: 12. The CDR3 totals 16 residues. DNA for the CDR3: TGTGCCAGCAGTTTTCTGCCGCGGGAGACAAGTAATGAGCAGTTCTTC. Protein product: CASSFLPRETSNEQFF.

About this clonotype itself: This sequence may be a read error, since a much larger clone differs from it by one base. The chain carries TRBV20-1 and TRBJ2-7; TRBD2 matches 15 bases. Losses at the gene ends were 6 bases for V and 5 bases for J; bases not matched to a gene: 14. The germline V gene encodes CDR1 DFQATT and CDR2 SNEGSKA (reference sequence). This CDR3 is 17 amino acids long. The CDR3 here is CSAPPRAGLAGGNEQYF. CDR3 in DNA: TGCAGTGCCCCCCCCCGGGCAGGACTAGCGGGAGGGAACGAGCAGTACTTC.

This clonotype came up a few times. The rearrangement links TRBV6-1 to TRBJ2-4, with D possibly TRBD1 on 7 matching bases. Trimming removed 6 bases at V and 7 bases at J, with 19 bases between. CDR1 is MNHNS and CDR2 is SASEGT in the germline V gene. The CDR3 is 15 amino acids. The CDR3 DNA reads TGTGCCAGCAGCCCCGCGGAGGGGGCCGGGAACATTCAGTACTTC. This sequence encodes CASSPAEGAGNIQYF.

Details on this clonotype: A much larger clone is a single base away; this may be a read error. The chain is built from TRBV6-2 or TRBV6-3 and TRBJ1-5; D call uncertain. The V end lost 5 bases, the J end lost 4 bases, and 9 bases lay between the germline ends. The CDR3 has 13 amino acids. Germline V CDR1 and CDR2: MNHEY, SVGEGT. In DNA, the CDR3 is TGTGCCAGCAGTGGATTCTTAAATCAGCCCCAGCATTTT. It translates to CASSGFLNQPQHF.

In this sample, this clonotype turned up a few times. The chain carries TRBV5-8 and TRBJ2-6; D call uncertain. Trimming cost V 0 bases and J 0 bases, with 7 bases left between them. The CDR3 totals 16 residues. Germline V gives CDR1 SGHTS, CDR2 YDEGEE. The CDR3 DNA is TGTGCCAGCAGCTTGGGAGACGGCTCTGGGGCCAACGTCCTGACTTTC. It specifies CASSLGDGSGANVLTF.

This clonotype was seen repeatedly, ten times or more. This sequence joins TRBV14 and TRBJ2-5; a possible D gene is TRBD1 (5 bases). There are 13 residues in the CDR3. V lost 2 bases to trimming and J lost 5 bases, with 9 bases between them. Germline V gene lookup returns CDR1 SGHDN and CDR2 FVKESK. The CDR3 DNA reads TGTGCCAGCAGCCAAAACAGGCGGGAGACCCAGTACTTC. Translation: CASSQNRRETQYF.

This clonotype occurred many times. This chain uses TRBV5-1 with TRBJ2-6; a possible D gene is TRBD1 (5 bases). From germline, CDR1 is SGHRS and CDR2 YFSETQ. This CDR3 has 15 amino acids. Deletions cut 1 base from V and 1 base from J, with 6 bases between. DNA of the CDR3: TGCGCCAGCAGCTTGTACAGGTCTGGGGCCAACGTCCTGACTTTC. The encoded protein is CASSLYRSGANVLTF.

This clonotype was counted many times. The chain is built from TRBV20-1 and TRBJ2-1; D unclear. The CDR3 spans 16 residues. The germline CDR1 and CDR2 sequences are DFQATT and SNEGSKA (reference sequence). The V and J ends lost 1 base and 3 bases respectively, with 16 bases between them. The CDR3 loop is CSARGATEYFYNEQFF. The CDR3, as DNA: TGCAGTGCTAGAGGGGCGACGGAATATTTCTACAATGAGCAGTTCTTC.

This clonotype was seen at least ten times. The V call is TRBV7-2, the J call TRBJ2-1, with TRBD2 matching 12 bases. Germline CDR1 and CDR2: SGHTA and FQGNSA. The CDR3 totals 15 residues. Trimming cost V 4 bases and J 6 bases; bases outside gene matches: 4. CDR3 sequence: CASSSLAGGPNEQFF. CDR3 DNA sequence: TGTGCCAGCAGCTCTCTAGCGGGAGGGCCCAATGAGCAGTTCTTC.

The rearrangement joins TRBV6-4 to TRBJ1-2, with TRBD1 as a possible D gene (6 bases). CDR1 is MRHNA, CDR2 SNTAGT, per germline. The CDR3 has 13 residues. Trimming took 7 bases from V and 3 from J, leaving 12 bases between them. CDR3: CASTTGGDYGYTF. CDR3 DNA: TGTGCCAGCACCACGGGGGGCGACTATGGCTACACCTTC.

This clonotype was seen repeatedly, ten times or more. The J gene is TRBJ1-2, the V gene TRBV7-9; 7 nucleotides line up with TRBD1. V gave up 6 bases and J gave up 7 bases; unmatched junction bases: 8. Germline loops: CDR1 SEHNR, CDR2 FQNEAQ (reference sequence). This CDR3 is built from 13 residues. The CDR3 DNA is TGTGCCAGCAGGGCCGGGACAGACCGTGGCTACACCTTC. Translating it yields CASRAGTDRGYTF.

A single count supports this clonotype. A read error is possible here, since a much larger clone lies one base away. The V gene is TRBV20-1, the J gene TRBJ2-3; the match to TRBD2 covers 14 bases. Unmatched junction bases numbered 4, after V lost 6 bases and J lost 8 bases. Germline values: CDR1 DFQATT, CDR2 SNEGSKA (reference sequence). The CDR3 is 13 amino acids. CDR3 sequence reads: CSAGLAGGSTQYF. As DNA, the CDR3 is TGCAGTGCAGGACTAGCGGGAGGTTCTACGCAGTATTTT.